This TCR beta chain was captured by sequencing in a study of early T cells in non-severe SARS-CoV-2 infection (dated by TCRdb to the early 2020s). Regarding the complete study: Because TCR sequencing relied on bulk RNA taken from unsorted whole blood, pairing of alpha and beta chains was not possible.

Library construction relied on 5' RACE. Sequencing instrument: NextSeq 500. To correct for sequencing error and PCR bias, the TCR library protocol tagged individual cDNA molecules with unique molecular identifiers. Both TCR alpha and beta chains were sequenced, and tight co-correlation was observed between alpha and beta sequence abundances in each sample. Under the source paper's analysis protocol: Decombinator V4 was used to annotate the V gene, J gene and CDR3 of the TCR sequences. Expanded TCRs were defined as changing significantly between any two time points under a Poisson model with p below 0.0001. TCR abundances were normalised to the total number of TCRs sequenced per sample and were expressed as counts per million. MAIT TCRs were defined by TRAV1-2 paired with TRAJ12, TRAJ20 or TRAJ33, and iNKT TCRs by TRAV10 paired with TRAJ18. VDJdb, accessed 1 November 2021, was searched for CMV, EBV and SARS-CoV-2 annotated TCRs, with TCRs annotated for multiple antigens excluded. TCRdb reprocessing: public reads trimmed at Q25 with fastp, clones called with MiXCR, in-frame beta chains kept. Rows merge per CDR3 protein into single entries with the most common DNA and genes. The V and J calls come from TCRdb's annotation, not from the publication. This sample has nearly 80,000 distinct CDR3 sequences in its table, and roughly 12% of those were observed once. 0.95% to 1.3% of the sample is held by the ten biggest clonotypes.

A case-control design nested within a healthcare worker cohort in London, UK, was used, with weekly nasopharyngeal swab PCR tests and blood sampling performed. Between 23 and 31 March 2020, the week of the UK lockdown, healthcare workers were enrolled and then followed up weekly for as long as 16 weeks. General conclusions and limits of the study: VDJdb matching was skewed toward anti-spike CD8 responses, so virus-specific expansions were likely underestimated and private and CD4 specificities were missed.

This clonotype appeared a few times. The target of this receptor is not known. Base qualities were left out, and no much larger clone turns up one base away. In the germline V gene, CDR1 corresponds to MNHEY and CDR2 to SVGAGI. V loses 0 bases, J loses 0 bases, and the germline ends lie 6 bases apart. The CDR3 sequence holds 14 residues, the cysteine and phenylalanine included. Only the CDR3 portion is preserved as DNA: 42 bases, with reading frame beginning at the first base. This chain joins TRBV6-5 to TRBJ2-7; no D segment can be confidently identified. This TCR was recovered from an adult who was a healthcare worker with PCR-confirmed SARS-CoV-2 infection or an uninfected control (not recorded which). The sample comprised whole blood. The CDR3 corresponds to CASSYSANSYEQYF. The DNA sequence is given as TGTGCCAGCAGTTACTCAGCCAACTCCTACGAGCAGTACTTC.